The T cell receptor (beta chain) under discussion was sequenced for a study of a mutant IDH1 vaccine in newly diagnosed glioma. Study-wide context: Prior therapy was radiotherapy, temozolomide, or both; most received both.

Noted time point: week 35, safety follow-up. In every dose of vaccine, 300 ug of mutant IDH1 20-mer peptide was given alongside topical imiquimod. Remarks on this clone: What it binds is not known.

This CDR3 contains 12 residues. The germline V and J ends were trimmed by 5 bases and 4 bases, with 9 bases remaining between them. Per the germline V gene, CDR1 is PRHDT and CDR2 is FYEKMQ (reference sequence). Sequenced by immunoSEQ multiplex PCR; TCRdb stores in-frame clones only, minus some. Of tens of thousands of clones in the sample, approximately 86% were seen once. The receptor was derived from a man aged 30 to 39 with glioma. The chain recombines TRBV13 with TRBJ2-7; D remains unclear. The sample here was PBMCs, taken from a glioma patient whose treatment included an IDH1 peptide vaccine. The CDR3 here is CASSLTSYEQYF. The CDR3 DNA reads TGTGCCAGCAGCCTTACAAGTTACGAGCAGTACTTC. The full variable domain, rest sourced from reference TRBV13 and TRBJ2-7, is AAGVIQSPRHLIKEKRETATLKCYPIPRHDTVYWYQQGPGQDPQFLISFYEKMQSDKGSIPDRFSAQQFSDYHSELNMSSLELGDSALYFCASSLTSYEQYFGPGTRLTVT.